The entry below gives a single TCR beta chain sequence along with its context. The V end lost 8 bases, the J end lost 0 bases, and 15 bases lay between the germline ends. CDR1 and CDR2 from the germline V gene are SNHLY and FYNNEI. The CDR3 extends over 15 amino acids. The data belong to a study of blood T cell repertoires in COVID-19. In the study overall: Material from acute and convalescent COVID-19 was sourced from the United States, Italy and Spain. T cells, B-cell-depleted T cells, or PBMCs provided the cDNA or gDNA that served as material.

Original processing notes: It was from reference gene primer amplification that nucleated cell counts were estimated. Clones were read by immunoSEQ multiplex PCR, and TCRdb kept only the in-frame ones, dropping some. V and J calls and clone size are those listed in that table; D and trimming were worked out from the DNA. The repertoire holds some 390,000 clones, with around 87% as singletons. V and J are TRBV2 and TRBJ2-3; a weak D match, TRBD2 (5 bases). The receptor comes from a human donor in a cohort sampled during active COVID-19. The specimen was peripheral blood. The CDR3 is CASRIGVTSTDTQYF. Here the CDR3 DNA reads TGTGCCAGCCGAATCGGGGTAACTAGCACAGATACGCAGTATTTT. The entire variable domain, with the rest obtained from reference TRBV2 and TRBJ2-3, is as follows: EPEVTQTPSHQVTQMGQEVILRCVPISNHLYFYWYRQILGQKVEFLVSFYNNEISEKSEIFDDQFSVERPDGSNFTLKIRSTKLEDSAMYFCASRIGVTSTDTQYFGPGTRLTVL.